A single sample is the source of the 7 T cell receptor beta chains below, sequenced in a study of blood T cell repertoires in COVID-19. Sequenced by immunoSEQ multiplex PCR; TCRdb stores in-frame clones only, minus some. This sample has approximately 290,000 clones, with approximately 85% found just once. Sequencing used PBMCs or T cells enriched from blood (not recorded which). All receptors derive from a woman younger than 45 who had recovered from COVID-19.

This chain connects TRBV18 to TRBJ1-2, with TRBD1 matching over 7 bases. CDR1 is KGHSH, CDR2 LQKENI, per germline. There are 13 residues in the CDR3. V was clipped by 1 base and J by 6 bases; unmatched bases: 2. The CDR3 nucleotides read TGTGCCAGCTCACCACGTCAGGGGGATGGCTACACCTTC. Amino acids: CASSPRQGDGYTF.

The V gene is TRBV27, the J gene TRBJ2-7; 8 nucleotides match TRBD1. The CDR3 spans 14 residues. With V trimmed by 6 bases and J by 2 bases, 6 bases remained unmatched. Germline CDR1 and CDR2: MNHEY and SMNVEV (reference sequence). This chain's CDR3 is CASSPRTGPYEQYF. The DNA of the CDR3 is TGTGCCAGCAGCCCTAGGACAGGGCCCTACGAGCAGTACTTC.

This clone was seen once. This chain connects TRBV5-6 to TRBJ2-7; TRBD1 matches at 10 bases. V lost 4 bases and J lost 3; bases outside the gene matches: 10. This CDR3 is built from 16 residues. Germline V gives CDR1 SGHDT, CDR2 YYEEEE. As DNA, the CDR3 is TGTGCCAGCAGCCCGGACCGGGACAGGGGTTTCTACGAGCAGTACTTC. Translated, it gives CASSPDRDRGFYEQYF.

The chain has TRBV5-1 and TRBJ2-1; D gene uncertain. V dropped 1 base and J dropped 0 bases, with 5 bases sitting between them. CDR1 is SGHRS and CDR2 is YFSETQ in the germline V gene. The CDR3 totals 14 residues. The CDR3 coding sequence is TGCGCCAGCAGCTTGTTTAGCTCCTACAATGAGCAGTTCTTC. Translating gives CASSLFSSYNEQFF.

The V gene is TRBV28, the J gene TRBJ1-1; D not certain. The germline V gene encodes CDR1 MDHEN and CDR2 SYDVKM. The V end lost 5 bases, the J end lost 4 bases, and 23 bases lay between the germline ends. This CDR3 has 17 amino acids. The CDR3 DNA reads TGTGCCAGCAGTGTTGGGCGACCGCGGGGTCTTGGCACTGAAGCTTTCTTT. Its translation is CASSVGRPRGLGTEAFF.

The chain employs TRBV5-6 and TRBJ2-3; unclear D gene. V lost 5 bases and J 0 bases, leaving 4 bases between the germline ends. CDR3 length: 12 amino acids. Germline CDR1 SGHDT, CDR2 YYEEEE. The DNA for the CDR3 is TGTGCCAGCAGTCAGAGCACAGATACGCAGTATTTT. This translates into CASSQSTDTQYF. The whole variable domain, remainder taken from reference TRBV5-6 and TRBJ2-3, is DAGVTQSPTHLIKTRGQQVTLRCSPKSGHDTVSWYQQALGQGPQFIFQYYEEEERQRGNFPDRFSGHQFPNYSSELNVNALLLGDSALYLCASSQSTDTQYFGPGTRLTVL.

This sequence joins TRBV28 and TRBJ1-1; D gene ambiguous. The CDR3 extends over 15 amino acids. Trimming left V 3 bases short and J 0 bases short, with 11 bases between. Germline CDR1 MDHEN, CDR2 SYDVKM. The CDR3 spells CASSLRSLLNTEAFF. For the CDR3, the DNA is TGTGCCAGCAGTTTGCGTTCTCTCCTGAACACTGAAGCTTTCTTT.